A selection of T cell receptor beta chains follows, all from one sample in a study of blood T cell repertoires in COVID-19. The method was immunoSEQ multiplex PCR; TCRdb's version includes in-frame clones alone and lacks a portion of them. The top ten clones hold about 4.5% of a sample with around 450,000 clones, roughly 89% of them seen once. The sample was peripheral blood. The origin of the receptors is a woman between 25 and 40 years old with acute or convalescent COVID-19. Each CDR3 is given with its conserved first and last residue.

TRBV3-1/TRBV3-2	TRBJ2-1	CASSPTGGDNEQFF
TRBV6-5	TRBJ1-6	CASRSGAPSNSPLHF
TRBV27	TRBJ1-1	CAGGPDRLLTEAFF
TRBV6-1	TRBJ1-1	CASSEPGGRATEAFF
TRBV19	TRBJ1-2	CASSVPGQRGYTF
TRBV5-1	TRBJ1-6	CASSLQGRDSPLHF
TRBV7-3	TRBJ2-2	CASSASGAGELFF
TRBV19	TRBJ1-5	CASSRQGINGQPQHF
TRBV29-1	TRBJ2-3	CSVVREGDTQYF
TRBV29-1	TRBJ1-1	CSVANLRQSLRGTEAFF
TRBV28	TRBJ1-5	CASSGYGTTQPQHF
TRBV28	TRBJ2-4	CASSLSQQRRNIQYF
TRBV4-1	TRBJ2-5	CASSQGRSLETQYF
TRBV29-1	TRBJ2-3	CSVEGPGQGATDTQYF
TRBV15	TRBJ1-5	CATSLRGAQPQHF
TRBV19	TRBJ1-5	CASSIQGSQPQHF
TRBV5-8	TRBJ2-7	CASSLELGGGSYEQYF
TRBV30	TRBJ1-3	CAWSRQGPSGNTIYF
TRBV28	TRBJ2-7	CASSVPQGSGYEQYF
TRBV24-1	TRBJ1-1	CATSVGATTEAFF
TRBV5-1	TRBJ1-2	CASSGWTGRAVSGNYGYTF
TRBV7-2	TRBJ1-5	CASSPSLLDRGLWNQPQHF
TRBV10-3	TRBJ1-3	CAIGRESSGNTIYF
TRBV30	TRBJ1-1	CAWSVLRGQGWTEAFF
TRBV7-2	TRBJ2-4	CASSLWGGGVQNIQYF
TRBV19	TRBJ2-5	CASSRWTGRETQYF
TRBV6-4	TRBJ1-1	CASSRQGNMNTEAFF
TRBV24-1	TRBJ2-3	CATSDSTDTQYF
TRBV5-5	TRBJ2-7	CASSRTGTYEQYF
TRBV12-3/TRBV12-4	TRBJ2-7	CASSGLTYEQYF
TRBV2	TRBJ1-3	CASSMTGSSGNTIYF
TRBV9	TRBJ2-7	CASSQRDLGGYEQYF
TRBV7-2	TRBJ2-1	CASSPRYSGTRGGEQFF
TRBV4-1	TRBJ2-3	CASSQDLQNTQYF
TRBV2	TRBJ2-7	CASSDGGGSYEQYF
TRBV19	TRBJ2-1	CASSIVTLAGGNNEQFF
TRBV7-9	TRBJ2-5	CASSSKGGQETQYF
TRBV5-6	TRBJ1-5	CASSSRGEPQHF
TRBV11-2	TRBJ2-2	CASSPNTGEDTGELFF